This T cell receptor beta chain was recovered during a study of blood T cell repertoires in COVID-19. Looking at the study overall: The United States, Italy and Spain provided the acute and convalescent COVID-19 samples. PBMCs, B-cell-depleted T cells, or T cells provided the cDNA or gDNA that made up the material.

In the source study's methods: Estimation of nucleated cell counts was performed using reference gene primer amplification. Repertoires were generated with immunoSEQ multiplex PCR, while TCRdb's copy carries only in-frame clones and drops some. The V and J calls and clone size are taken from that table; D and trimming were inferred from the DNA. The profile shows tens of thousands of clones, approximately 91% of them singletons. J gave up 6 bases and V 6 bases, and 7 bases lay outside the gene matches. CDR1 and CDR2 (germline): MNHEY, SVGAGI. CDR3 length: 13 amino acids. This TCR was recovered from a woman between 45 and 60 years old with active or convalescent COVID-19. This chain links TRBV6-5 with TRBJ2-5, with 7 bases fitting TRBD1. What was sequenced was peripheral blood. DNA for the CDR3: TGTGCCAGCAGCGGGACAGTAGGAAAGACCCAGTACTTC. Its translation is CASSGTVGKTQYF.